Presented here are 23 T cell receptor beta chains from one specimen sequenced in a study of CD8 T cells in Susac syndrome. Reverse transcription of about 0.45 to 1 ug RNA used random hexamers. TCRdb called the immunoSEQ multiplex PCR reads again in MiXCR, with one record for every CDR3 protein. The table has some 130,000 distinct CDR3 sequences, less than 95% seen once. The sequenced sample consisted of CD4+ T cells from PBMCs. Receptors originate from a human donor with multiple sclerosis.

This clonotype was picked up one time. CDR3 coding DNA: TGTGCCAGCAGTTCCTCAGGGAGAAGGGGCTACACCTTC. It translates to CASSSSGRRGYTF. This chain links TRBV12-3 or TRBV12-4 with TRBJ1-2; possible D gene TRBD1, 5 bases. Between the trimmed V and J ends, which lost 4 bases and 8 bases, there was a span of 14 bases. The CDR3 runs 13 residues.

V is TRBV5-4 and J is TRBJ2-1; D unresolved. The CDR3 contains 15 residues. V was trimmed by 0 bases and J by 9 bases, leaving 16 bases between them. CDR1 is SGHNT and CDR2 is YYREEE in the germline V gene (reference sequence). The CDR3 DNA sequence: TGTGCCAGCAGCTTGGATGCCAGTTCTTGGGGTGAGCAGTTCTTC. Its translation is CASSLDASSWGEQFF.

This chain links TRBV29-1 with TRBJ2-3; the D gene is possibly TRBD2 (6 bases). Germline V gene data show CDR1 as SQVTM and CDR2 as ANQGSEA. The CDR3 contains 15 residues. V dropped 4 bases and J dropped 10 bases, with 24 bases sitting between them. The CDR3 loop is CSVVLTAATTGAQYF. Here the CDR3 DNA reads TGCAGCGTTGTACTGACGGCAGCTACTACGGGGGCGCAGTATTTT.

The rearrangement joins TRBV5-4 to TRBJ2-7, with D maybe TRBD1 (7 bases). Germline V gene data show CDR1 as SGHNT and CDR2 as YYREEE (reference sequence). The CDR3 runs to 14 residues. The V end was cut by 0 bases, the J end by 8 bases, with 15 bases between. Written as DNA, the CDR3 is TGTGCCAGCAGCTTGGAGCAACAGGGGAGGCAGCAGTACTTC. Protein sequence: CASSLEQQGRQQYF.

This chain links TRBV7-9 with TRBJ1-2; the D is unclear. From germline, CDR1 is SEHNR and CDR2 FQNEAQ (reference sequence). The CDR3 sequence is 13 residues long. The germline V and J ends were trimmed by 2 bases and 12 bases, with 16 bases remaining between them. CDR3 protein: CASSLNGRKADTF. CDR3 in DNA: TGTGCCAGCAGCTTAAATGGTAGGAAGGCCGACACCTTC.

V usage is TRBV3-1 and J usage is TRBJ2-7; D gene unclear. Trimming shortened V by 1 base and J by 3 bases, and 4 bases separated the two germline ends. CDR1 is LGHDT and CDR2 is YNNKEL in the germline V gene (reference sequence). The CDR3 totals 12 residues. CDR3 residues: CASSQAGYEQYF. The CDR3 DNA sequence: TGTGCCAGCAGCCAAGCCGGCTACGAGCAGTACTTC.

The V call is TRBV6-5, the J call TRBJ2-7; 8 nucleotides agree with TRBD1. V was clipped by 0 bases and J by 2 bases; unmatched bases: 3. CDR3 length: 15 amino acids. Germline V gene sequence: CDR1 MNHEY, CDR2 SVGAGI. The CDR3 nucleotides read TGTGCCAGCAGTTACTCAGGACAGGGTCCCTACGAGCAGTACTTC. As protein: CASSYSGQGPYEQYF.

The gene calls are TRBV12-3 or TRBV12-4 and TRBJ1-4, with D tentatively TRBD1 (6 bases). The CDR3 is 16 residues long. V gave up 3 bases and J gave up 1 base, with 12 bases separating them. CDR3 region: CASSFRQVETNEKLFF. For the CDR3, the DNA is TGTGCCAGCAGTTTCCGACAGGTGGAAACTAATGAAAAACTGTTTTTT.

The chain recombines TRBV9 with TRBJ2-1; D unclear. Germline-derived CDR1 and CDR2 are SGDLS and YYNGEE. The CDR3 is 14 amino acids. V gave up 4 bases and J gave up 1 base, with 9 bases separating them. The CDR3 protein is CASSPRASYNEQFF. The DNA of the CDR3 is TGTGCCAGCAGCCCCCGGGCATCCTACAATGAGCAGTTCTTC. Variable domain in full (rest from reference TRBV9 and TRBJ2-1): DSGVTQTPKHLITATGQRVTLRCSPRSGDLSVYWYQQSLDQGLQFLIQYYNGEERAKGNILERFSAQQFPDLHSELNLSSLELGDSALYFCASSPRASYNEQFFGPGTRLTVL.

V and J are TRBV30 and TRBJ1-2; D ambiguous. The germline V and J ends were trimmed by 3 bases and 2 bases, with 7 bases remaining between them. Germline V gene lookup returns CDR1 GTSNPN and CDR2 SVGIG (reference sequence). There are 12 residues in the CDR3. The CDR3, as DNA: TGTGCCTGGAGCGCCAGAAACTATGGCTACACCTTC. It encodes CAWSARNYGYTF.

The V call is TRBV28, the J call TRBJ2-1; 10 bases align to TRBD2. The junction had 12 bases not matched to a gene; V was cut back by 5 bases and J by 5 bases. This CDR3 spans 17 amino acids. CDR1 and CDR2 from the germline V gene are MDHEN and SYDVKM. In DNA, the CDR3 is TGTGCCAGCAGTCCCCCGAGGGCTAGCGGGGGCAACAATGAGCAGTTCTTC. Translation gives CASSPPRASGGNNEQFF.

J is TRBJ2-5 and V is TRBV27; 11 bases map to TRBD2. Germline V gene lookup returns CDR1 MNHEY and CDR2 SMNVEV (reference sequence). The CDR3 runs 16 residues. The junction had 10 bases not matched to a gene; V was cut back by 5 bases and J by 5 bases. The CDR3 region is CASSPRLAGRPETQYF. The CDR3 DNA sequence: TGTGCCAGCAGTCCCCGACTAGCGGGGCGTCCGGAGACCCAGTACTTC.

The V call is TRBV6-2 or TRBV6-3, the J call TRBJ1-2; weak D call: TRBD1 (6 bases). V dropped 4 bases and J dropped 4 bases, with 16 bases sitting between them. Germline V gene lookup returns CDR1 MNHEY and CDR2 SVGEGT. The CDR3 is made up of 15 amino acids. This CDR3 reads CASSSEGDGTYGYTF. The CDR3, as DNA: TGTGCCAGCAGTTCCGAGGGGGACGGAACCTATGGCTACACCTTC.

The chain carries TRBV3-1 and TRBJ1-3; D may be TRBD1 (5 bases). The ends were cut back, 3 bases at V and 3 bases at J, with 12 bases in the middle. Germline values: CDR1 LGHDT, CDR2 YNNKEL (reference sequence). This CDR3 is 15 amino acids long. CDR3 loop: CASSHRDSLGNTIYF. CDR3 coding DNA: TGTGCCAGCAGCCACCGCGACAGTCTTGGAAACACCATATATTTT.

The chain carries TRBV2 and TRBJ1-5; no clear D. V lost 1 base, J lost 6 bases, and 7 bases lay in between. Germline V gives CDR1 SNHLY, CDR2 FYNNEI. This CDR3 is built from 13 residues. The CDR3 protein is CASSEEAPQPQHF. CDR3 nucleotides: TGTGCCAGCAGTGAAGAGGCCCCTCAGCCCCAGCATTTT.

The chain links TRBV7-3 to TRBJ1-2; maybe TRBD1 (6 bases). Trimming shortened V by 0 bases and J by 8 bases, and 16 bases separated the two germline ends. The CDR3 runs 15 residues. The germline gives CDR1 SGHTA, CDR2 FQGTGA. DNA for the CDR3: TGTGCCAGCAGCTTAACAGGGGGGAACTATTACGGCTACACCTTC. Amino acids: CASSLTGGNYYGYTF.

This clonotype occurred once. The chain has TRBV2 and TRBJ2-1; maybe TRBD2 (5 bases). The CDR3 is made up of 14 amino acids. The V end lost 3 bases, the J end lost 3 bases, and 9 bases lay between the germline ends. Germline V gene sequence: CDR1 SNHLY, CDR2 FYNNEI. The CDR3 DNA follows: TGTGCCAGCAGTGATCGGGGAGTCTACAATGAGCAGTTCTTC. It codes for CASSDRGVYNEQFF.

The chain is built from TRBV4-1 and TRBJ2-5; perhaps TRBD1 as D (5 bases). V was trimmed by 0 bases and J by 5 bases, leaving 10 bases between them. Germline V gives CDR1 MGHRA, CDR2 YSYEKL. The CDR3 contains 14 residues. The CDR3 sequence: CASSQDPGKETQYF. The CDR3 DNA reads TGCGCCAGCAGCCAAGATCCAGGGAAGGAGACCCAGTACTTC.

The chain carries TRBV12-3 or TRBV12-4 and TRBJ1-4; a possible D gene is TRBD1 (5 bases). The CDR3 spans 14 residues. V dropped 7 bases and J dropped 4 bases, with 13 bases sitting between them. CDR3 nucleotide sequence: TGTGCCAGCAAGGTGACAGATAATAATGAAAAACTGTTTTTT. It codes for CASKVTDNNEKLFF.

CDR3 sequence: CASSLGLAGGHGGEQYF. CDR3 coding DNA: TGCGCCAGCAGCTTGGGTCTAGCGGGAGGGCATGGCGGCGAGCAGTACTTC. The rearrangement uses TRBV5-1 and TRBJ2-7, with 12 bases lining up with TRBD2. Germline V CDR1 and CDR2: SGHRS, YFSETQ. The length of the CDR3 is 17 residues. Trimming at V came to 0 bases and at J to 6 bases, leaving 10 bases not matched to a gene.

V and J are TRBV6-5 and TRBJ1-5; D might be TRBD1 (6 bases). CDR1 MNHEY and CDR2 SVGAGI come from the germline V gene. The CDR3 is 15 amino acids. Trimming cost V 6 bases and J 5 bases, with 17 bases left between them. The CDR3, as DNA: TGTGCCAGCAGCCACAGGGCAGGGTACGATCAGCCCCAGCATTTT. The encoded protein is CASSHRAGYDQPQHF.

This chain links TRBV19 with TRBJ2-7, with TRBD1 as a possible D gene (5 bases). V lost 8 bases and J lost 3, with 8 bases in between. CDR1 and CDR2 (germline): LNHDA, SQIVND (reference sequence). This CDR3 is built from 11 residues. CDR3 DNA: TGTGCCAGTGGGGCCTTCTACGAGCAGTACTTC. This translates into CASGAFYEQYF.

A single count supports this clonotype. The chain has TRBV5-6 and TRBJ2-1; 8 positions match TRBD2. This CDR3 has 17 residues. The ends lost 1 base at V and 4 bases at J; junction bases unmatched: 10. Per germline, CDR1 SGHDT and CDR2 YYEEEE. The CDR3 coding sequence is TGTGCCAGCAGCTTGTATGGGAGCGGGGGACATTACAATGAGCAGTTCTTC. Its protein product is CASSLYGSGGHYNEQFF.